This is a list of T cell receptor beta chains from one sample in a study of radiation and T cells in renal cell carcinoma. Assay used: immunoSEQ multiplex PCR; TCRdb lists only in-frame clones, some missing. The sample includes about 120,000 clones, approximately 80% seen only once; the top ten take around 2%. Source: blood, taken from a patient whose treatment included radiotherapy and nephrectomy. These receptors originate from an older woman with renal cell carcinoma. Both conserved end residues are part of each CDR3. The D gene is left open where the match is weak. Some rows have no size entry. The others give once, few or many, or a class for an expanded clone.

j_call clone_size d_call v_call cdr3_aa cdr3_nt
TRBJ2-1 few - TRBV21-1 CASSTAGSGGATYEQFF TGTGCCAGCAGCACAGCGGGCAGCGGGGGCGCTACATATGAGCAGTTCTTC
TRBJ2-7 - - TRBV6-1 CASSELIYEQYF TGTGCCAGCAGTGAGTTAATCTACGAGCAGTACTTC
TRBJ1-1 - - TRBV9 CASSAPHLRDTRSGDTEAFF TGTGCCAGCAGCGCCCCGCACCTTAGGGACACCCGCTCAGGGGACACTGAAGCTTTCTTT
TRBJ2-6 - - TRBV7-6 CASSLNPGANVLTF TGTGCCAGCAGCTTAAATCCTGGGGCCAACGTCCTGACTTTC
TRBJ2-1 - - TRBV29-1 CSVGGVEGGPSYNEQFF TGCAGCGTTGGGGGAGTTGAGGGGGGCCCCTCCTACAATGAGCAGTTCTTC
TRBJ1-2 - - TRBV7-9 CASSLGTLGDGYTF TGTGCCAGCAGCTTAGGGACCCTGGGGGATGGCTACACCTTC
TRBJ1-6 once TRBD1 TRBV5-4 CTSSLIAGTGDSRSPLHF TGTACCAGCAGCTTGATAGCCGGGACAGGGGATAGTAGGTCACCCCTCCACTTT
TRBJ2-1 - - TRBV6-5 CAIRRVGALDEQFF TGTGCCATCCGCCGGGTGGGAGCCTTGGATGAGCAGTTCTTC
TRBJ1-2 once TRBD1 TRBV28 CASSLGTGVDYGYTF TGTGCCAGCAGTTTGGGGACAGGGGTCGACTATGGCTACACCTTC
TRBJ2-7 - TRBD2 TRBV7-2 CASSLDGTSGSYEQYF TGTGCCAGCAGCTTAGATGGGACTAGCGGCTCCTACGAGCAGTACTTC
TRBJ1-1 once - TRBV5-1 CASSLSLDTLTEAFF TGCGCCAGCAGCTTGAGTTTAGACACCCTCACTGAAGCTTTCTTT
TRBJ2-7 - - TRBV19 CASSIADSTYEQYF TGTGCCAGTAGTATCGCGGACAGCACCTACGAGCAGTACTTC
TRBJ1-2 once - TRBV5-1 CASPPGSSLYGYTF TGCGCCAGCCCCCCGGGGTCGAGCCTCTATGGCTACACCTTC
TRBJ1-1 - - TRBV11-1 CASSQGRANTEAFF TGTGCCAGCAGCCAGGGGAGGGCCAACACTGAAGCTTTCTTT
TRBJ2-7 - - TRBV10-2 CASSLRQNTYEQYF TGCGCCAGCAGCCTAAGACAAAATACCTACGAGCAGTACTTC
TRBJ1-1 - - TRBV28 CASSLSTVMNTEAFF TGTGCCAGCAGTTTATCGACAGTAATGAACACTGAAGCTTTCTTT
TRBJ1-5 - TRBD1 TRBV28 CASSSTGTGEQPQHF TGTGCCAGCAGTTCCACCGGGACAGGTGAACAGCCCCAGCATTTT
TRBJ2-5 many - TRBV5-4 CASSESGGLETQYF TGTGCCAGCAGCGAAAGTGGGGGACTAGAGACCCAGTACTTC
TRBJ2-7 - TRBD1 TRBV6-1 CGDRDEQYF TGTGGGGACAGGGACGAGCAGTACTTC
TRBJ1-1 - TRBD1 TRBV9 CASSPGQGTEAFF TGTGCCAGCAGCCCGGGACAGGGGACTGAAGCTTTCTTT
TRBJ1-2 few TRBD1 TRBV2 CASSVASGQGIGYGYTF TGTGCCAGCAGTGTGGCGTCGGGACAGGGGATAGGCTATGGCTACACCTTC
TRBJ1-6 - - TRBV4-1 CASSQSLDGDYNSPLHF TGCGCCAGCAGCCAGAGCCTCGACGGGGACTATAATTCACCCCTCCACTTT
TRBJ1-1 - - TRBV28 CASSLPPGDLGTEAFF TGTGCCAGCAGTTTACCTCCGGGGGACCTAGGGACTGAAGCTTTCTTT
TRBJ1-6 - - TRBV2 CASRGRGGYNSPLHF TGTGCCAGCCGGGGCAGGGGCGGCTATAATTCACCCCTCCACTTT
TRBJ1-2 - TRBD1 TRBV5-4 CASRGDRRINGYTF TGTGCCAGCAGGGGGGACAGGCGGATCAATGGCTACACCTTC
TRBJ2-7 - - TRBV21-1 CASSTRTHQPHYEQYF TGTGCCAGCAGCACCCGGACACATCAACCCCACTACGAGCAGTACTTC
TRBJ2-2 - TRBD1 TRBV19 CASNRGLNTGELFF TGTGCCAGCAACAGGGGGCTCAACACCGGGGAGCTGTTTTTT
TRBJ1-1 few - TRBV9 CASSVAYSGGPNTEAFF TGTGCCAGCAGCGTAGCTTATTCGGGGGGGCCGAACACTGAAGCTTTCTTT
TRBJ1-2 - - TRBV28 CASIGTGAAGGYTF TGTGCCAGCATCGGGACTGGAGCCGCGGGTGGCTACACCTTC
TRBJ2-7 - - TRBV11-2 CASSFLGPLYEQYF TGTGCCAGCAGCTTCCTTGGGCCCCTCTACGAGCAGTACTTC
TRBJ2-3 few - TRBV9 CASSVASSTDTQYF TGTGCCAGCAGCGTCGCCTCTAGCACAGATACGCAGTATTTT
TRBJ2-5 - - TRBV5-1 CASSFSSEIQYF TGCGCCAGCAGCTTTTCATCAGAGATCCAGTACTTC
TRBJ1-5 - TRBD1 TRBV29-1 CSATGGQGQPQHF TGCAGCGCCACGGGGGGACAGGGTCAGCCCCAGCATTTT
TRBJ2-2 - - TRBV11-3 CASSLVGGRWPAGELFF TGTGCCAGCAGCTTAGTCGGCGGCAGATGGCCGGCCGGGGAGCTGTTTTTT
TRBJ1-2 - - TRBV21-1 CASSPREGYGYTF TGTGCCAGCAGCCCCCGCGAGGGATATGGCTACACCTTC
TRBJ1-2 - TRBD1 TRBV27 CASSDRAVPHGYTF TGTGCCAGCTCCGACAGGGCCGTCCCCCATGGCTACACCTTC
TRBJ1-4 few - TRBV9 CASSVLGGNEKLFF TGTGCCAGCAGCGTATTAGGGGGTAATGAAAAACTGTTTTTT
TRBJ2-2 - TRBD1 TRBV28 CASRTRTGGGELFF TGTGCCAGCAGGACTCGGACAGGAGGCGGGGAGCTGTTTTTT
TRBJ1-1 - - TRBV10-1 CASSETGHVNTEAFF TGCGCCAGCAGTGAGACAGGCCATGTGAACACTGAAGCTTTCTTT
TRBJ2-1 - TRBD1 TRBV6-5 CASSHSGTANNEQFF TGTGCCAGCAGTCATTCCGGGACAGCTAACAATGAGCAGTTCTTC
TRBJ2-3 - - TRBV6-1 CASGQPSTDTQYF TGTGCCAGCGGACAGCCTAGCACAGATACGCAGTATTTT
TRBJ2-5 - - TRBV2 CASTLDGQETQYF TGTGCCAGCACATTGGACGGGCAAGAGACCCAGTACTTC
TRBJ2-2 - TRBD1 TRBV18 CASSQGGQGPTGELFF TGTGCCAGCTCCCAAGGAGGACAGGGACCAACCGGGGAGCTGTTTTTT
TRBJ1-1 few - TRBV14 CASSQVVGSTEAFF TGTGCCAGCAGCCAAGTCGTGGGGTCCACTGAAGCTTTCTTT
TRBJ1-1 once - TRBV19 CASSNRIRYLMNTEAFF TGTGCCAGTAGTAATCGTATCCGATACCTTATGAACACTGAAGCTTTCTTT
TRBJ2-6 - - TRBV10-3 CAINRERANVLTF TGTGCCATCAACAGGGAGAGGGCCAACGTCCTGACTTTC
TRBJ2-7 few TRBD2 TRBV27 CASSPGLRREGYEQYF TGTGCCAGCAGTCCGGGTCTTAGAAGGGAGGGATACGAGCAGTACTTC
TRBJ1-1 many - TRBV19 CASSFWRGAFF TGTGCCAGTAGTTTTTGGCGGGGAGCTTTCTTT
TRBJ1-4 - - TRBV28 CASSFREKLFF TGTGCCAGCAGTTTCAGAGAAAAACTGTTTTTT
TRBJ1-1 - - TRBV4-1 CASSRQMNTEAFF TGCGCCAGCAGCCGACAGATGAACACTGAAGCTTTCTTT
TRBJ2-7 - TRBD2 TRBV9 CASSVAGLAGNEQYF TGTGCCAGCAGCGTAGCCGGACTAGCGGGAAACGAGCAGTACTTC
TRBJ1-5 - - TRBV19 CASRASGGQPQHF TGTGCCAGTAGGGCGTCGGGAGGGCAGCCCCAGCATTTT
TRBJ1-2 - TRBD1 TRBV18 CASSQGARDYGYTF TGTGCCAGCTCACAGGGGGCTAGAGACTATGGCTACACCTTC
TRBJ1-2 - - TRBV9 CASSGLGGLYGYTF TGTGCCAGCAGCGGCTTGGGGGGGCTGTATGGCTACACCTTC
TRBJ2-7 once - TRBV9 CASSGVNYEQYF TGTGCCAGCTCAGGGGTGAATTACGAGCAGTACTTC
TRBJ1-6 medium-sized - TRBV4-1 CASSQVGQNSPLHF TGCGCCAGCAGCCAAGTGGGGCAGAATTCACCCCTCCACTTT
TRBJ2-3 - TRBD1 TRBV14 CASSQDRRQGVGADTQYF TGTGCCAGCAGCCAAGATCGGAGACAGGGAGTAGGGGCAGATACGCAGTATTTT
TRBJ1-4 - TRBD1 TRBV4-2 CASSQESGTVDEKLFF TGTGCCAGCAGCCAAGAATCCGGGACAGTGGATGAAAAACTGTTTTTT
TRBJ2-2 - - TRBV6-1 CASSEPARDGELFF TGTGCCAGCAGTGAACCGGCACGAGACGGGGAGCTGTTTTTT
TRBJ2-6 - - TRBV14 CASSQDLSTGANVLTF TGTGCCAGCAGCCAAGATTTGAGTACCGGGGCCAACGTCCTGACTTTC